A single sample gave rise to the 3 T cell receptor beta chains below, sequenced in a study of blood T cell repertoires in COVID-19. Assay: immunoSEQ multiplex PCR; the TCRdb copy retains only in-frame clones and omits some. The table includes 300,000 to 350,000 clones, approximately 88% detected once. Sequencing was done on a sample of peripheral blood. The source is a young man with COVID-19, enrolled during active disease.

The chain employs TRBV7-8 and TRBJ2-7; 7 bases align to TRBD2. J lost 3 bases, V lost 3 bases, and 11 bases had no gene match. Germline V gene sequence: CDR1 SGHVS, CDR2 FQNEAQ. The CDR3 runs 16 residues. The DNA for the CDR3 is TGTGCCAGCAGCTTCTACGCTACTAGCGCGGTCTACGAGCAGTACTTC. Protein sequence: CASSFYATSAVYEQYF.

The CDR3 sequence is CASSLDLGQGAAELFF. The CDR3 coding sequence is TGTGCCAGCAGCTTAGATTTAGGACAGGGGGCGGCGGAGCTGTTTTTT. The chain carries TRBV11-2 and TRBJ2-2, with 11 bases matching TRBD1. The germline CDR1 and CDR2 sequences are SGHAT and FQNNGV. Losses at the gene ends were 0 bases for V and 10 bases for J; bases not matched to a gene: 7. The CDR3 extends over 16 amino acids.

The chain is built from TRBV7-2 and TRBJ1-6; possibly TRBD1 for D (6 bases). Germline V gene sequence: CDR1 SGHTA, CDR2 FQGNSA. The CDR3 loop spans 15 amino acids. Trimming cost V 5 bases and J 7 bases, with 15 bases left between them. The CDR3 is CASSPIGGPNSPLHF. For the CDR3, the DNA is TGTGCCAGCAGCCCCATCGGGGGGCCAAATTCACCCCTCCACTTT.